A selection of T cell receptor beta chains follows, all from one sample in a study of blood T cells in healthy people across ages. TCRdb fed the 5' RACE reads into MiXCR, producing one record per CDR3 protein. The data show 850,000 or so distinct CDR3 sequences, under 30% seen once. The specimen sequenced was blood. The receptors shown here come from a woman over 75 in good health. CDR3s include the opening cysteine and the closing phenylalanine or tryptophan. The order of the fields is clone size, V gene, CDR3 protein. The size field is filled for only some rows; it gives once, few, many or a size class.

NA	TRBV12-3/TRBV12-4	CASSQVFTDTQYF
NA	TRBV28	CASSSTGTAFQETQYF
many	TRBV7-9	CASSLVVAGGGYTF
NA	TRBV14	CASSQRGGEQFF
few	TRBV10-3	CAISEPNRAPYEQYF
many	TRBV6-1	CASSEGTGLYGYTF
few	TRBV20-1	CNARAGGTDTQYF
once	TRBV9	CASSQMGQGNIYEQFF
NA	TRBV28	CASSLSPEQYF
NA	TRBV6-2/TRBV6-3	CASSYSTVPQRGQFF
many	TRBV29-1	CSVEGAEWSHNEQFF
once	TRBV6-2/TRBV6-3	CATKTSGEKLFF
few	TRBV14	CASSQNLRNQPQHF
NA	TRBV3-1	CASSQRGSLYGYTF